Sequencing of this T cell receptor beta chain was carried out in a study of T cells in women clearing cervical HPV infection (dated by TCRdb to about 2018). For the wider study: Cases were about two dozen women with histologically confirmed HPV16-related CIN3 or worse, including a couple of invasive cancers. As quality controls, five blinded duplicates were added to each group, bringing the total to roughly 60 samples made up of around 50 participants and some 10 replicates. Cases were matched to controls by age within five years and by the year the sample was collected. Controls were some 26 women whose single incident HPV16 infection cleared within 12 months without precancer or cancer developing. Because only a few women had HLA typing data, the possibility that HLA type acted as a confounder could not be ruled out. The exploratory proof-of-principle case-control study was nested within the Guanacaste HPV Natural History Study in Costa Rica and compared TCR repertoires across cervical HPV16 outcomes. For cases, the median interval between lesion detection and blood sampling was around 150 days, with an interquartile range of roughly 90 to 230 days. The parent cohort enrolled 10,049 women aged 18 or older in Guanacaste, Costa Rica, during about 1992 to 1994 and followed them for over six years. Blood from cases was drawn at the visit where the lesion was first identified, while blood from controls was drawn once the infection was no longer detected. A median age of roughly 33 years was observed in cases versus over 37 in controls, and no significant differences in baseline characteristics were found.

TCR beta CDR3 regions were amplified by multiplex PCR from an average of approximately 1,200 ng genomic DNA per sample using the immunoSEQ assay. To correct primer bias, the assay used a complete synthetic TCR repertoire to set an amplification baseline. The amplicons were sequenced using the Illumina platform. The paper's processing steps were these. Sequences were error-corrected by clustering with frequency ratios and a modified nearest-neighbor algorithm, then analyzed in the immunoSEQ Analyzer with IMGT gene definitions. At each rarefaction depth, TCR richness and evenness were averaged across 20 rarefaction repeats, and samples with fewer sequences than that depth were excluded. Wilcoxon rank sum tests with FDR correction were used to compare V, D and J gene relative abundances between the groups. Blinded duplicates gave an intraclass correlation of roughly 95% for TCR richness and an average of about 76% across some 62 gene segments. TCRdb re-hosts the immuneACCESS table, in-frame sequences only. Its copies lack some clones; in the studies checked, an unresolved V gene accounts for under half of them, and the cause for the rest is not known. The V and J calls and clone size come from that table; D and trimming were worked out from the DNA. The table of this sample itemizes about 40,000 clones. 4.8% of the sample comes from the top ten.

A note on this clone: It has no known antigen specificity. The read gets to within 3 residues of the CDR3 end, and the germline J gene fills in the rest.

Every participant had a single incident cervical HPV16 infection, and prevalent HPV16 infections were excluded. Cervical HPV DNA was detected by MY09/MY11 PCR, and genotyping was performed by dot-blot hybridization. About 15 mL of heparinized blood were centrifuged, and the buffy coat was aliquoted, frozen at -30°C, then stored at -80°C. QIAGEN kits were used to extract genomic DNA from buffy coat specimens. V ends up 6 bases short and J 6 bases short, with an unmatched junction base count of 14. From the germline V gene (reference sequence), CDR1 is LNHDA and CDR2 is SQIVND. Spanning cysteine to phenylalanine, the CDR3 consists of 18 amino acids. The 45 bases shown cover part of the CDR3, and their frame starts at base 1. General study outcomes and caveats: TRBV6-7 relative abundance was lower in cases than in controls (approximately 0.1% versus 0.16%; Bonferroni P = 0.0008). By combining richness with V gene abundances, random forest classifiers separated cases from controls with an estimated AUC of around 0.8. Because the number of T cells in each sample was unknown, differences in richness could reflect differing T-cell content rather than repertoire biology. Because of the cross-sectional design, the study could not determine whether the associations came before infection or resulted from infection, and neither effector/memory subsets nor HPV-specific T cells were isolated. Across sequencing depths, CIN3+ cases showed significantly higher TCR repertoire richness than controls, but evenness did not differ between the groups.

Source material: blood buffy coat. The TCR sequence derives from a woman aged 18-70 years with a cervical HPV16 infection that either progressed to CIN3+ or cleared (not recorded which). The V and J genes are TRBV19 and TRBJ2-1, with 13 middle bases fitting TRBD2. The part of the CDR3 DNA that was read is TGTGCCAGTAGGGGCGGGACTAGCGGGGCCCGGGGGGGCAATGAG. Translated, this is CASRGGTSGARGGNE. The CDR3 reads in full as CASRGGTSGARGGNEQFF.